This TCR beta chain comes out of a study of OX40 agonist ivuxolimab in advanced cancers. Profiled with immunoSEQ multiplex PCR; TCRdb holds only in-frame clones, not every one. The sample has tens of thousands of clones, about 90% seen once. Germline-derived CDR1 and CDR2 are SGHAT and FQNNGV. There are 17 residues in the CDR3. V dropped 4 bases and J dropped 2 bases, with 20 bases sitting between them. The rearrangement uses TRBV11-2 and TRBJ2-5; D gene ambiguous. The sequencing here drew on CD4+ or CD8+ T cells sorted from blood, taken in a trial of the OX40 agonist ivuxolimab. The sequence was collected from an adult with an advanced solid tumor such as melanoma, head and neck, liver or kidney cancer. CDR3 in amino acids: CASSSFRAEDGQETQYF. The CDR3 DNA reads TGTGCCAGCAGCTCCTTCCGAGCCGAGGATGGACAAGAGACCCAGTACTTC.